This record concerns one TCR beta chain sequence. Its specificity is not known. This entry belongs to a study of shared clonotypes between healthy human individuals. At the level of the study: The cohort had a couple of women and a few men, ages 18 to 49. Whole-study results and caveats: Some naive CD4 clonotypes, roughly 4.8%, turned up in common across several donors.

Naive CD45RA+ and memory CD45RA-negative subsets were split from CD4+ cells. Assay used: immunoSEQ multiplex PCR; TCRdb lists only in-frame clones, some missing. Of 2 million to 2.5 million clones in the sample, around 90% were seen once. Germline CDR1 and CDR2: SGHAT and FQNNGV. V was shortened by 4 bases and J by 12 bases, with 16 bases between the two germline ends. The CDR3 sequence is 13 residues long. The J gene is TRBJ2-1, the V gene TRBV11-2; a weak D match, TRBD2 (5 bases). Sequenced sample: naive CD4+ T cells from PBMCs. Stated subset: CD45RA+ positively selected. This TCR came from a man aged 18 to 35 in good health. Some clones in this sample may be carry-over from other donors' samples. The CDR3 region has the DNA TGTGCCAGCAGCTCTCTCCGGCGGGTTGGGCAGTTCTTC. This sequence encodes CASSSLRRVGQFF.